This T cell receptor (beta chain) is drawn from a study of early T cells in non-severe SARS-CoV-2 infection. Individual cDNA molecules carried attached unique molecular identifiers. TCRdb fed the 5' RACE reads into MiXCR, producing one record per CDR3 protein. The sample carries tens of thousands of distinct CDR3 sequences, about 5.7% recorded once. This specimen consisted of whole blood, obtained at baseline. The sequence derives from an adult who was a healthcare worker with PCR-confirmed SARS-CoV-2 infection or an uninfected control (not recorded which).

The DNA for the CDR3 is TGTGCCAGCAGCTTATTAGCGGGGGGCGGCGGGGAGCTGTTTTTT. Translated, it gives CASSLLAGGGGELFF. This sequence joins TRBV11-2 and TRBJ2-2; 10 positions agree with TRBD2. CDR1 is SGHAT, CDR2 FQNNGV, per germline. The ends lost 2 bases at V and 7 bases at J; junction bases unmatched: 4. The CDR3 has 15 amino acids.